This T cell receptor (beta chain) stems from a study of cytomegalovirus exposure and HLA in healthy donors. The CDR3 has 15 amino acids. V was shortened by 2 bases and J by 0 bases, with 8 bases between the two germline ends. CDR1 and CDR2 from the germline V gene are SNHLY and FYNNEI. Primers included in the PCR were 60 Vbeta and 13 Jbeta primers. Produced via immunoSEQ multiplex PCR; TCRdb's table is partial and in-frame only. Among 55,000 to 80,000 clones listed, more than 70% were seen once. Study findings and constraints: In a later analysis, at a false discovery rate of 0.05, fewer than 20,000 TCR beta sequences were associated with HLA alleles.

This clone has more than one count but fewer than ten. Its antigen remains unknown. The chain uses TRBV2 and TRBJ1-5, with a tentative D call TRBD1 (5 bases). The receptor's source is a man aged 35 to 55 in good health and CMV-seronegative. Source material: PBMCs. The CDR3 DNA follows: TGTGCCAGCAGTGAAAAGGGGTATAGCAATCAGCCCCAGCATTTT. Translated, it gives CASSEKGYSNQPQHF.